Presented here are 20 T cell receptor beta chains from one specimen sequenced in a study of T cell responses to AZD1222 COVID-19 vaccine. The assay was immunoSEQ multiplex PCR, and TCRdb's table has in-frame clones only and misses some. The sample holds more than 70,000 clones, around 90% seen once. The sample was peripheral blood, taken on day 0 of AZD1222 vaccination. Receptors were obtained from an adult in good health.

The genes are TRBV19 and TRBJ1-1; TRBD1 is a possible D gene (5 bases). The germline CDR1 and CDR2 sequences are LNHDA and SQIVND (reference sequence). The CDR3 has 15 amino acids. V was trimmed by 6 bases and J by 0 bases, leaving 14 bases between them. DNA of the CDR3: TGTGCCAGTAGACTGGGGGTTGCCATGAACACTGAAGCTTTCTTT. Residues: CASRLGVAMNTEAFF.

This clone was picked up one time. This chain connects TRBV13 to TRBJ2-7; TRBD2 agrees at 14 bases. V lost 5 bases to trimming and J lost 1 base; unmatched junction nucleotides: 13. CDR3 length equals 19 residues. Germline-derived CDR1 and CDR2 are PRHDT and FYEKMQ (reference sequence). This chain's CDR3 is CASSPIYGTSGSTSYEQYF. The CDR3 DNA follows: TGTGCCAGCAGCCCCATTTATGGGACTAGCGGGAGTACTTCCTACGAGCAGTACTTC.

The genes are TRBV5-1 and TRBJ1-1, with D uncertain. Germline V lookup: CDR1 SGHRS, CDR2 YFSETQ. The CDR3 has 13 amino acids. The V end was cut by 0 bases, the J end by 7 bases, with 10 bases between. CDR3 residues: CASSLGSAREAFF. In nucleotides, the CDR3 is TGCGCCAGCAGCTTGGGGTCGGCCCGTGAAGCTTTCTTT.

The V gene is TRBV4-3, the J gene TRBJ2-7, with unresolved D. The CDR3 spans 14 residues. Germline CDR1 LGHNA, CDR2 YSLEER. V lost 0 bases and J 2 bases, leaving 8 bases between the germline ends. For the CDR3, the DNA is TGCGCCAGCAGCCAAGATCCTATTACCTACGAGCAGTACTTC. Translating it yields CASSQDPITYEQYF.

The chain uses TRBV25-1 and TRBJ2-1; 7 bases match TRBD2. Unmatched junction bases numbered 3, after V lost 3 bases and J lost 1 base. Germline CDR1 MGHDK, CDR2 SYGVNS. This CDR3 region has 15 residues. The CDR3 DNA sequence: TGTGCCAGCAGTGACACACTAGCGTCCTACAATGAGCAGTTCTTC. Residues: CASSDTLASYNEQFF.

The rearrangement uses TRBV2 and TRBJ2-1, with D perhaps matching TRBD1 or TRBD2 (7 bases each). V lost 11 bases and J lost 7, with 24 bases in between. This CDR3 spans 15 amino acids. Germline loops: CDR1 SNHLY, CDR2 FYNNEI. The CDR3 protein is CAAPGGRERGNEQFF. The CDR3 nucleotides read TGTGCCGCTCCAGGGGGGCGGGAGAGGGGGAATGAGCAGTTCTTC.

This clone was detected a few times. The chain links TRBV7-6 to TRBJ2-7; TRBD2 aligns across 14 bases. Germline CDR1 and CDR2: SGHVS and FNYEAQ. Losses at the gene ends were 6 bases for V and 1 base for J; bases not matched to a gene: 8. CDR3 length equals 17 residues. Here the CDR3 reads CASSYGTSGSSSYEQYF. CDR3 DNA: TGTGCCAGCAGTTACGGGACTAGCGGGAGCAGTTCCTACGAGCAGTACTTC.

The chain couples TRBV25-1 to TRBJ1-4; D remains unclear. Per germline, CDR1 MGHDK and CDR2 SYGVNS. The CDR3 is made up of 12 amino acids. V was shortened by 6 bases and J by 5 bases, with 7 bases between the two germline ends. CDR3 DNA sequence: TGTGCCAGCAGCGACTTCAATGAAAAACTGTTTTTT. This translates into CASSDFNEKLFF.

The V call is TRBV7-9, the J call TRBJ1-6; a weak D match, TRBD1 (6 bases). The germline gives CDR1 SEHNR, CDR2 FQNEAQ (reference sequence). The CDR3 has 14 amino acids. The germline V and J ends were trimmed by 2 bases and 7 bases, with 9 bases remaining between them. CDR3 DNA: TGTGCCAGCAGCTTACAGGGGACCAATTCACCCCTCCACTTT. It yields the protein CASSLQGTNSPLHF.

The chain couples TRBV12-3 or TRBV12-4 to TRBJ1-4; TRBD1 aligns across 9 bases. Trimming cost V 2 bases and J 8 bases; bases outside gene matches: 0. The CDR3 covers 13 residues. This chain's CDR3 is CASSLTGGEKLFF. DNA for the CDR3: TGTGCCAGCAGTTTAACAGGGGGCGAAAAACTGTTTTTT.

The chain couples TRBV24-1 to TRBJ2-2; 7 nucleotides agree with TRBD1. Germline CDR1 KGHDR, CDR2 SFDVKD. The J segment lost 6 bases and the V segment lost 3 bases, leaving 3 bases of the junction unmatched. This CDR3 contains 14 residues. The CDR3 DNA is TGTGCCACCAGTGATCCCGGGACAGCCGGGGAGCTGTTTTTT. Translation gives CATSDPGTAGELFF.

This chain uses TRBV18 with TRBJ2-7; D may match TRBD1 or TRBD2 (5 bases each). V lost 6 bases, J lost 1 base, and 16 bases lay in between. The germline gives CDR1 KGHSH, CDR2 LQKENI. The length of the CDR3 is 15 residues. The CDR3 spells CASSPAGTGSYEQYF. The CDR3 nucleotides are TGTGCCAGCTCCCCAGCCGGGACGGGATCCTACGAGCAGTACTTC.

This chain links TRBV30 with TRBJ2-5; TRBD2 matches 11 bases. CDR1 is GTSNPN and CDR2 is SVGIG in the germline V gene (reference sequence). The CDR3 runs to 14 residues. V trimming: 5 bases; J trimming: 2 bases; junction bases outside the gene matches: 4. The DNA of the CDR3 is TGTGCCTGGTTAGCGGGAGGGAAGCAAGAGACCCAGTACTTC. Its protein product is CAWLAGGKQETQYF.

This clone was observed a handful of times. The chain joins TRBV18 to TRBJ2-7; D remains unclear. The V and J ends lost 5 bases and 4 bases respectively, with 18 bases between them. The CDR3 extends over 15 amino acids. Germline V gene data show CDR1 as KGHSH and CDR2 as LQKENI. CDR3 nucleotides: TGTGCCAGCTCAGCCACCGGGTCCGGTAGTTACGAGCAGTACTTC. Residues: CASSATGSGSYEQYF. Drawing the rest from reference TRBV18 and TRBJ2-7, the complete variable domain is NAGVMQNPRHLVRRRGQEARLRCSPMKGHSHVYWYRQLPEEGLKFMVYLQKENIIDESGMPKERFSAEFPKEGPSILRIQQVVRGDSAAYFCASSATGSGSYEQYFGPGTRLTVT.

The chain joins TRBV28 to TRBJ1-1, with D maybe TRBD1 (5 bases). This CDR3 contains 13 residues. Deletions cut 8 bases from V and 1 base from J, with 11 bases between. CDR1 MDHEN and CDR2 SYDVKM come from the germline V gene. CDR3 residues: CASRGAGNTEAFF. The CDR3 nucleotides read TGTGCCAGCCGAGGGGCGGGGAACACTGAAGCTTTCTTT.

This sequence joins TRBV9 and TRBJ1-1; tentative D call: TRBD1 (5 bases). V was clipped by 0 bases and J by 0 bases, with 12 bases between them. CDR3 length equals 16 residues. Germline assignment: CDR1 SGDLS and CDR2 YYNGEE. This chain's CDR3 is CASSVAGPGMNTEAFF. The CDR3 DNA reads as TGTGCCAGCAGCGTAGCAGGGCCCGGCATGAACACTGAAGCTTTCTTT.

CDR3 in DNA: TGTGCCACCAGTCGGGGACAGCCAGGGATCACTGAAGCTTTCTTT. Translating gives CATSRGQPGITEAFF. The genes are TRBV15 and TRBJ1-1; TRBD1 agrees at 7 bases. The CDR3 runs 15 residues. Germline lookup yields CDR1 LNHNV and CDR2 YYDKDF (reference sequence). Unmatched junction bases numbered 11, after V lost 6 bases and J lost 4 bases.

This rearrangement joins TRBV5-1 to TRBJ1-4; the match to TRBD1 covers 7 bases. The CDR3 covers 13 residues. After removal of 7 bases from V and 5 bases from J, the junction contained 5 bases not matched to a gene. Germline V gene sequence: CDR1 SGHRS, CDR2 YFSETQ. This CDR3 is CASRQGDNEKLFF. As DNA, the CDR3 is TGCGCCAGCCGGCAGGGGGACAATGAAAAACTGTTTTTT.

The chain combines TRBV19 with TRBJ1-1, with TRBD1 as a possible D gene (6 bases). The CDR3 sequence is 13 residues long. V was shortened by 6 bases and J by 5 bases, with 13 bases between the two germline ends. Per germline, CDR1 LNHDA and CDR2 SQIVND (reference sequence). CDR3 DNA sequence: TGTGCCAGTAGGATCTACAGGGAAACTGAAGCTTTCTTT. This translates into CASRIYRETEAFF.

The chain links TRBV6-5 to TRBJ2-7, with no clear D. Germline assignment: CDR1 MNHEY and CDR2 SVGAGI. V was clipped by 3 bases and J by 1 base, with 13 bases between them. This CDR3 comprises 15 residues. The CDR3 protein is CASSYTLDGSYEQYF. The CDR3 nucleotides read TGTGCCAGCAGTTATACCTTGGACGGATCCTACGAGCAGTACTTC.